Listed below are T cell receptor beta chains from one sample, sequenced in a study of T-cell reconstitution after alpha-beta-depleted transplantation in children. One entry per CDR3 protein, called by TCRdb with MiXCR from the PCR reads. Here the sample spans 300,000 to 400,000 distinct CDR3 sequences, around 15% being singletons. The sample consisted of PBMCs, mostly from graft donor cells, taken 360 days after TCRalphabeta/CD19-depleted stem cell transplant. All receptors derive from a male patient aged 2 to 9 who had a stem cell transplant for acute lymphoblastic leukemia, so the T cells may come from the graft donor. The CDR3 runs from the conserved cysteine through the conserved F or W. D genes are given only for firm matches. Some rows have no size entry. The others give once, few or many, or a class for an expanded clone.

V gene	D gene	clone size	J gene	CDR3 protein	CDR3 DNA
TRBV6-2/TRBV6-3	TRBD2	many	TRBJ2-2	CASSRVGRTNTGELFF	TGTGCCAGCAGTCGGGTCGGGAGGACGAACACCGGGGAGCTGTTTTTT
TRBV12-3/TRBV12-4	TRBD2	many	TRBJ2-5	CASSSGTSGRADETQYF	TGTGCCAGCAGTTCCGGGACTAGCGGGAGGGCCGATGAGACCCAGTACTTC
TRBV20-1	.	few	TRBJ1-2	CSAPPGWYGYTF	TGCAGTGCCCCGCCAGGGTGGTATGGCTACACCTTC
TRBV28	TRBD2	.	TRBJ2-7	CASRTAAGGSYEQYF	TGTGCCAGCAGGACGGCAGCGGGAGGGTCCTACGAGCAGTACTTC
TRBV27	TRBD2	few	TRBJ2-5	CASSFGTSPGQETQYF	TGTGCCAGCAGTTTCGGGACTAGCCCTGGCCAAGAGACCCAGTACTTC
TRBV29-1	TRBD1	few	TRBJ2-5	CSVERLGTGGETQYF	TGCAGCGTTGAACGCCTCGGGACAGGGGGAGAGACCCAGTACTTC
TRBV28	.	.	TRBJ2-5	CASSFPQGVQETQYF	TGTGCCAGCAGTTTCCCCCAGGGAGTCCAAGAGACCCAGTACTTC
TRBV7-3	TRBD2	.	TRBJ2-4	CASSSTGTSGRNIQYF	TGTGCCAGCAGCTCGACCGGGACTAGCGGGAGAAACATTCAGTACTTC
TRBV6-1	.	many	TRBJ2-5	CASAFNFQETQYF	TGTGCCAGCGCCTTTAATTTCCAAGAGACCCAGTACTTC
TRBV6-2/TRBV6-3	.	.	TRBJ2-2	CASREQGTGELFF	TGTGCCAGCAGGGAACAGGGAACCGGGGAGCTGTTTTTT
TRBV24-1	.	.	TRBJ2-4	CATSEGRGNIQYF	TGTGCCACCAGTGAGGGAAGAGGAAACATTCAGTACTTC
TRBV30	TRBD2	.	TRBJ2-3	CAWRPEGLAGADTQYF	TGTGCCTGGAGACCCGAGGGACTAGCGGGAGCAGATACGCAGTATTTT
TRBV9	.	few	TRBJ2-5	CASSVSGSETQYF	TGTGCCAGCAGCGTGTCAGGGTCGGAGACCCAGTACTTC
TRBV29-1	TRBD1	many	TRBJ2-7	CSVEDPDRGVGEQYF	TGCAGCGTTGAAGATCCCGACAGGGGCGTGGGCGAGCAGTACTTC
TRBV24-1	.	few	TRBJ1-2	CATRGRLDYGYTF	TGTGCCACCAGAGGCCGATTAGACTATGGCTACACCTTC
TRBV5-4	TRBD2	few	TRBJ2-2	CASSWPGAGGAYTTRSNTGELFF	TGTGCCAGCAGCTGGCCCGGAGCGGGAGGCGCATACACTACCCGATCGAACACCGGGGAGCTGTTTTTT
TRBV6-2/TRBV6-3	.	few	TRBJ2-1	CASKSRGYNEQFF	TGTGCCAGCAAATCCCGGGGATACAATGAGCAGTTCTTC
TRBV10-3	.	.	TRBJ2-3	CAISERLRGGDTQYF	TGTGCCATCAGTGAGAGACTCCGAGGGGGAGATACGCAGTATTTT
TRBV28	TRBD2	many	TRBJ2-7	CASSPLAGAASYEQYF	TGTGCCAGCAGTCCCTTAGCGGGAGCCGCCTCCTACGAGCAGTACTTC
TRBV30	.	.	TRBJ2-5	CAWSVGGQETQYF	TGTGCCTGGAGTGTTGGCGGGCAAGAGACCCAGTACTTC
TRBV28	.	many	TRBJ1-2	CASSPLMGLANYGYTF	TGTGCCAGCAGTCCCCTTATGGGTTTAGCTAACTATGGCTACACCTTC
TRBV4-3	.	many	TRBJ2-3	CASSQDSGYSTDTQYF	TGCGCCAGCAGCCAAGATTCCGGGTACAGCACAGATACGCAGTATTTT
TRBV7-9	.	.	TRBJ1-1	CASSLVTYTEAFF	TGTGCCAGCAGCTTAGTTACATACACTGAAGCTTTCTTT
TRBV3-1	TRBD2	few	TRBJ2-1	CASSQDRREELYNEQFF	TGTGCCAGCAGCCAAGATCGGCGGGAGGAGCTCTACAATGAGCAGTTCTTC
TRBV6-4	.	many	TRBJ2-3	CASSQTHTDTQYF	TGTGCCAGCAGTCAGACGCATACGGATACGCAGTATTTT
TRBV6-2/TRBV6-3	.	few	TRBJ2-3	CASSYLPDTQYF	TGTGCCAGCAGTTACCTCCCAGATACGCAGTATTTT
TRBV25-1	.	.	TRBJ1-2	CASSEFSGPKQYGYTF	TGTGCCAGCAGTGAATTCAGCGGGCCGAAACAATATGGCTACACCTTC
TRBV12-3/TRBV12-4	TRBD1	.	TRBJ2-7	CASSFGQGVNYEQYF	TGTGCCAGCAGTTTCGGGCAGGGGGTAAACTACGAGCAGTACTTC
TRBV28	.	few	TRBJ2-7	CASRGPFPLEQYF	TGTGCCAGCAGAGGTCCGTTCCCGCTCGAGCAGTACTTC
TRBV11-1	.	.	TRBJ1-4	CASSLNRVGNEKLFF	TGTGCCAGCAGCTTAAACAGGGTTGGGAATGAAAAACTGTTTTTT
TRBV20-1	.	.	TRBJ1-5	CSARDLTWGAGNQPQHF	TGCAGTGCTAGAGATTTAACTTGGGGTGCAGGTAATCAGCCCCAGCATTTT
TRBV11-2	TRBD1	many	TRBJ2-3	CASSSTGGRDTQYF	TGTGCCAGCAGCTCCACAGGGGGTAGAGATACGCAGTATTTT
TRBV12-3/TRBV12-4	.	.	TRBJ1-4	CASGPTGHGREKLFF	TGTGCCAGCGGTCCAACAGGACACGGGCGAGAAAAACTGTTTTTT
TRBV10-3	.	.	TRBJ2-2	CAITPGYRTGELFF	TGTGCCATCACGCCGGGGTATCGCACCGGGGAGCTGTTTTTT
TRBV7-8	TRBD2	.	TRBJ2-7	CASSLWSQAGVTYEQYF	TGTGCCAGCAGCTTATGGAGCCAAGCGGGAGTGACCTACGAGCAGTACTTC
TRBV7-6	.	few	TRBJ2-3	CASSFPPGADTQYF	TGTGCCAGCAGCTTCCCCCCGGGTGCAGATACGCAGTATTTT
TRBV5-1	.	.	TRBJ1-2	CASSLAAPGYTF	TGCGCCAGCAGCTTGGCAGCGCCGGGCTACACCTTC
TRBV24-1	.	.	TRBJ2-6	CATSESPGRSNSGANVLTF	TGTGCCACCAGTGAGTCCCCGGGCCGATCAAACTCTGGGGCCAACGTCCTGACTTTC
TRBV29-1	.	many	TRBJ2-7	CSVTQGSYEQYF	TGCAGCGTTACGCAGGGCTCCTACGAGCAGTACTTC